The rows below give T cell receptor beta chains drawn from one sample of a study of monozygotic twins with inflammatory bowel disease. TCRdb re-analyzed the 5' RACE reads; it lists each CDR3 protein once, without DNA. The sample totals around 370,000 distinct CDR3 sequences; its top ten clones hold just over 2.5%. Input material: blood. The receptors shown here come from a human donor with ulcerative colitis or Crohn's disease, or a healthy co-twin of an affected twin (not recorded which). Both conserved end residues are part of each CDR3.

>TRBJ2-5|TRBV7-2
CASSLVFTETQYF
>TRBJ2-2|TRBV30
CASRASANTGELFF
>TRBJ1-2|TRBV18
CASSPWETYGYTF
>TRBJ2-1|TRBV3-1
CASSQGRILAGVDEQFF
>TRBJ2-2|TRBV3-1
CASLGFGSGELFF
>TRBJ2-1|TRBV4-1
CASSQTGTGGNNEQFF
>TRBJ2-1|TRBV5-4
CASSLVFAEQFF
>TRBJ2-7|TRBV19
CASSIGGGGFYEQYF
>TRBJ1-1|TRBV7-8
CASSLTGAKGTEAFF
>TRBJ2-5|TRBV30
CAWSPWGLAGEKTQETQYF
>TRBJ1-6|TRBV11-2
CASSPRTGYSPLHF
>TRBJ2-1|TRBV6-1
CASSEPLTSGAYNEQFF
>TRBJ1-1|TRBV6-2/TRBV6-3
CASSDFLGTEAFF
>TRBJ2-4|TRBV7-8
CASSHRTGSVAKNIQYF
>TRBJ2-7|TRBV7-2
CASSLVTKNYEQYF
>TRBJ2-7|TRBV24-1
CATGGAQWPYEQYF
>TRBJ2-5|TRBV6-2/TRBV6-3
CASSWTGTRQETQYF
>TRBJ2-2|TRBV5-1
CASSLRAGNTGELFF
>TRBJ1-1|TRBV6-5
CASSYQRTGETEAFF
>TRBJ1-2|TRBV12-3/TRBV12-4
CASGNTNYGYTF
>TRBJ2-2|TRBV25-1
CASGGLAGALNTGELFF
>TRBJ2-7|TRBV5-4
CASSSGQGYGEQYF
>TRBJ2-1|TRBV5-1
CASSLPGNYNEQFF
>TRBJ2-1|TRBV24-1
CATSTSGEPTQQLLF
>TRBJ2-7|TRBV20-1
CSASTWTSGDSYEQYF
>TRBJ2-3|TRBV12-3/TRBV12-4
CASSTGTGTGWDTQYF
>TRBJ1-5|TRBV27
CASSSMVYQPQHF
>TRBJ1-5|TRBV5-1
CASSLWGGDNQPQHF
>TRBJ1-5|TRBV7-9
CASSPPEGNQPQHF
>TRBJ1-5|TRBV27
CASSFSGHQPQHF
>TRBJ2-2|TRBV19
CASIGTANTGELFF
>TRBJ2-5|TRBV5-1
CASSMGNNQETQYF
>TRBJ2-7|TRBV7-9
CASSTVPGQGNDEQYF
>TRBJ2-2|TRBV11-2
CASSFPRELFF
>TRBJ2-1|TRBV7-8
CASSLRVLYNEQFF
>TRBJ2-2|TRBV2
CASSEETIQGNTGELFF
>TRBJ2-7|TRBV4-1
CASSQVQISYEQYF
>TRBJ1-4|TRBV19
CATREVGEKLFF
>TRBJ2-5|TRBV12-3/TRBV12-4
CASSPRGGWETQYF
>TRBJ2-3|TRBV30
CAWSPIGGARTDTQYF
>TRBJ2-3|TRBV20-1
CSAPDRGRGDTQYF
>TRBJ1-2|TRBV10-3
CAIRDDIGSFYTF
>TRBJ2-1|TRBV20-1
CSARTGTSANEQFF